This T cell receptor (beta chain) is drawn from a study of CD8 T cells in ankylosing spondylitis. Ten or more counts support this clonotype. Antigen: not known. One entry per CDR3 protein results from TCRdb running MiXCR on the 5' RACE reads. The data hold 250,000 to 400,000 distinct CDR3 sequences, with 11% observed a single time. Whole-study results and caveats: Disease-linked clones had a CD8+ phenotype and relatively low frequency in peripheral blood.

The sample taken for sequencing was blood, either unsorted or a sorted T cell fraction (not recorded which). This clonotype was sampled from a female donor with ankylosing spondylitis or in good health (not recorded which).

DNA of the CDR3: TGTGCCAGCAGCACCCGGGTGCGCTTAGATACGCAGTATTTT. Encoded protein: CASSTRVRLDTQYF. This chain links TRBV7-2 with TRBJ2-3, with no clear D. This CDR3 has 14 residues. V was trimmed by 5 bases and J by 5 bases, leaving 14 bases between them. Germline CDR1 is SGHTA and CDR2 is FQGNSA.